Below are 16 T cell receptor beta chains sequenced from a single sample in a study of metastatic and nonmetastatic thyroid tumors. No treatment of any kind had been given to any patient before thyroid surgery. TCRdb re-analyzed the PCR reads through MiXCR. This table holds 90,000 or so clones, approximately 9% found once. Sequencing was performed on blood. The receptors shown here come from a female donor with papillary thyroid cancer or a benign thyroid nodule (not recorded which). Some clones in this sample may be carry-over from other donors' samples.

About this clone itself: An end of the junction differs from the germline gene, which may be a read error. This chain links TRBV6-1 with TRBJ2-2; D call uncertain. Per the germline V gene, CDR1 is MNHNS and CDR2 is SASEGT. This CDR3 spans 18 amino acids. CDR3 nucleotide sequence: TGTGCCAGCAGTGAAGCGGTCATAACATGGTCGAACACCGTGGAGCTGTTTTTT. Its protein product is CASSEAVITWSNTVELFF.

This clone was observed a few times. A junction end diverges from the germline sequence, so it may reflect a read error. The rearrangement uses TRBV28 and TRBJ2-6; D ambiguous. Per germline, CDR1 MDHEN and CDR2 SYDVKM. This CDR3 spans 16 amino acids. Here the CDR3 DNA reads TGTGCCAGCAGTTTCATGGGAAATTCTGGGGACAACGTCCTGACTTTC. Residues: CASSFMGNSGDNVLTF.

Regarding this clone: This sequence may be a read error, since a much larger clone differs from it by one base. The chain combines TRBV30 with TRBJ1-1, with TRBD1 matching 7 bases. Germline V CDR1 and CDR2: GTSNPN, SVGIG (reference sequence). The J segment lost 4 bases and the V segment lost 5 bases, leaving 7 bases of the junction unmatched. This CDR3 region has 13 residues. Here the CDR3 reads CAWDRDSRTEAFF. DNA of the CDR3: TGTGCCTGGGACCGGGACAGTCGCACTGAAGCTTTCTTT.

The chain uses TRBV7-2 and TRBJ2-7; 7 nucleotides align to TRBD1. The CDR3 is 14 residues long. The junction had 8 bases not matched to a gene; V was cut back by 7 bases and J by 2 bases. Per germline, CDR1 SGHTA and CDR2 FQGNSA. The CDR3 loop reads CASTPDRLPYEQYF. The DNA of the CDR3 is TGTGCCAGCACCCCGGACAGGCTCCCCTACGAGCAGTACTTC. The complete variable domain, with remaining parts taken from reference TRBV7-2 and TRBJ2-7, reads GAGVSQSPSNKVTEKGKDVELRCDPISGHTALYWYRQSLGQGLEFLIYFQGNSAPDKSGLPSDRFSAERTGGSVSTLTIQRTQQEDSAVYLCASTPDRLPYEQYFGPGTRLTVT.

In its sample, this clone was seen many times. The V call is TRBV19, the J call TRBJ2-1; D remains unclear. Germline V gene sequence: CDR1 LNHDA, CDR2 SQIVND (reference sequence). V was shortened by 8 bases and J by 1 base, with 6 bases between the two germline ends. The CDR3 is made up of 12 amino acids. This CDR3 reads CASGWSYNEQFF. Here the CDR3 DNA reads TGTGCCAGTGGATGGTCCTACAATGAGCAGTTCTTC.

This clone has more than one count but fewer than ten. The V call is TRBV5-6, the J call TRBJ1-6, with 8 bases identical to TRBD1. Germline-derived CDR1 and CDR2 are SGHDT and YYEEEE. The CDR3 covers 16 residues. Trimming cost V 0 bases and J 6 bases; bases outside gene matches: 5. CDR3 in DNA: TGTGCCAGCAGCTTGGTTCCGGGACAGGCTAATTCACCCCTCCACTTT. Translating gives CASSLVPGQANSPLHF. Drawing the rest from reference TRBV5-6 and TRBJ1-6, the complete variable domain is DAGVTQSPTHLIKTRGQQVTLRCSPKSGHDTVSWYQQALGQGPQFIFQYYEEEERQRGNFPDRFSGHQFPNYSSELNVNALLLGDSALYLCASSLVPGQANSPLHFGNGTRLTVT.

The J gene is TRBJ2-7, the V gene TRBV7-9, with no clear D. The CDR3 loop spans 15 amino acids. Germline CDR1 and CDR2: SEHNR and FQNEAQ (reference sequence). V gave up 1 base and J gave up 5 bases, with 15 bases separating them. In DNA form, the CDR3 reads TGTGCCAGCAGCTTAGGGGCCTCCTCCCCCGACGAGCAGTACTTC. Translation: CASSLGASSPDEQYF.

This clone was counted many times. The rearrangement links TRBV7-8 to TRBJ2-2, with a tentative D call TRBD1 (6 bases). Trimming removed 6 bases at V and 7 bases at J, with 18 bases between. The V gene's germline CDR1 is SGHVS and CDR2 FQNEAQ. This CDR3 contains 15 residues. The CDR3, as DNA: TGTGCCAGCAGAACCGCGGTGGGGGCAGGCGGGGAGCTGTTTTTT. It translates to CASRTAVGAGGELFF. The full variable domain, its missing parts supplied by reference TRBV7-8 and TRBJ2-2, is GAGVSQSPRYKVAKRGQDVALRCDPISGHVSLFWYQQALGQGPEFLTYFQNEAQLDKSGLPSDRFFAERPEGSVSTLKIQRTQQEDSAVYLCASRTAVGAGGELFFGEGSRLTVL.

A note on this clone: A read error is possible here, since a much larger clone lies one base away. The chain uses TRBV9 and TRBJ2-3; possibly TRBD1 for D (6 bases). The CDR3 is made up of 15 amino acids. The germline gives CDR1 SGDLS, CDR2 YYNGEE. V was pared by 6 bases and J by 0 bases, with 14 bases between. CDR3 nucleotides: TGTGCCAGCACCCCAAGGCAGGGGAGCACAGATACGCAGTATTTT. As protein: CASTPRQGSTDTQYF.

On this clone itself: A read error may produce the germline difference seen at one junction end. DNA of the CDR3: TGTGCCAGCGGTTTACCCGGGACTAGCGGGTCCGAGCAGTACTTC. This sequence encodes CASGLPGTSGSEQYF. The chain employs TRBV12-3 or TRBV12-4 and TRBJ2-7; 12 positions match TRBD2. The CDR3 has 15 residues.

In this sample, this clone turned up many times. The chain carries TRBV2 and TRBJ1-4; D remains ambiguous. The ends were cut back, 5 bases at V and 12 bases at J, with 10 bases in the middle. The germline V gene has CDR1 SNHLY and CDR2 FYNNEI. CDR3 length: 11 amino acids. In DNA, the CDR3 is TGTGCCAGCAGTAGTCGGCGGGAACTGTTTTTT. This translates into CASSSRRELFF.

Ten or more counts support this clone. The CDR3 is CASRPPQGGHEQFF. The CDR3 DNA is TGTGCCAGCAGGCCCCCGCAGGGGGGGCATGAGCAGTTCTTC. This chain connects TRBV6-1 to TRBJ2-1; D is possibly TRBD1 or TRBD2 (7 bases each). Germline CDR1 and CDR2: MNHNS and SASEGT. The CDR3 is made up of 14 amino acids. The V end was cut by 6 bases, the J end by 8 bases, with 17 bases between.

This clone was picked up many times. In DNA, the CDR3 is TGTGCCAGCACCCACGAGGGGACGCTCTATAATTCACCCCTCCACTTT. This encodes CASTHEGTLYNSPLHF. The genes are TRBV6-1 and TRBJ1-6; tentative D call: TRBD1 (5 bases). V lost 7 bases, J lost 3 bases, and 16 bases lay in between. The CDR3 runs 16 residues. Germline V gives CDR1 MNHNS, CDR2 SASEGT.

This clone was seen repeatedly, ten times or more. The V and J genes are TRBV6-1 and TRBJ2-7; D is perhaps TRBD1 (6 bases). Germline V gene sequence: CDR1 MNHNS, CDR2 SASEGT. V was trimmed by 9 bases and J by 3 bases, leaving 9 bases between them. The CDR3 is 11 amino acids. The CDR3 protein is CASGQIYEQYF. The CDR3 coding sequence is TGTGCCAGTGGACAGATCTACGAGCAGTACTTC.

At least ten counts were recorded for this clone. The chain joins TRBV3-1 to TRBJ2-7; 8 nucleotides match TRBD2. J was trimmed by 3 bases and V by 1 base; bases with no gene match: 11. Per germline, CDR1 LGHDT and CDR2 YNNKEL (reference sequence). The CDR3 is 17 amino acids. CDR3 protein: CASSQGNLAGLYYEQYF. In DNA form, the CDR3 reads TGTGCCAGCAGCCAAGGGAACCTAGCGGGCCTATACTACGAGCAGTACTTC.

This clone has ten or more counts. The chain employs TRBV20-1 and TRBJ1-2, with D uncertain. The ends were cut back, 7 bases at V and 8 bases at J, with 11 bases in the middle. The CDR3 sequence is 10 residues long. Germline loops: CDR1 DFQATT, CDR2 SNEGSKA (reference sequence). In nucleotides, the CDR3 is TGCAGTGTATCACAGCGCGGCTACACCTTC. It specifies CSVSQRGYTF.